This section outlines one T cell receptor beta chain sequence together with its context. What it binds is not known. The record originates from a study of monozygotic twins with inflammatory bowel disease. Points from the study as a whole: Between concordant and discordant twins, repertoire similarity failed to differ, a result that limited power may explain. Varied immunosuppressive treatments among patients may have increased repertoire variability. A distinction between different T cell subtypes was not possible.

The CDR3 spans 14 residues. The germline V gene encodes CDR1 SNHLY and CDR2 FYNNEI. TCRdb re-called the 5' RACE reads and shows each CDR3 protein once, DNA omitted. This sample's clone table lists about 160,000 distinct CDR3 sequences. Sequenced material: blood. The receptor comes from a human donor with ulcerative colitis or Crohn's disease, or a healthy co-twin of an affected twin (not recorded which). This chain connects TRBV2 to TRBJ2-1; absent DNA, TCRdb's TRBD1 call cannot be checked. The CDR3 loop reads CASNRDRTFNEQFF.